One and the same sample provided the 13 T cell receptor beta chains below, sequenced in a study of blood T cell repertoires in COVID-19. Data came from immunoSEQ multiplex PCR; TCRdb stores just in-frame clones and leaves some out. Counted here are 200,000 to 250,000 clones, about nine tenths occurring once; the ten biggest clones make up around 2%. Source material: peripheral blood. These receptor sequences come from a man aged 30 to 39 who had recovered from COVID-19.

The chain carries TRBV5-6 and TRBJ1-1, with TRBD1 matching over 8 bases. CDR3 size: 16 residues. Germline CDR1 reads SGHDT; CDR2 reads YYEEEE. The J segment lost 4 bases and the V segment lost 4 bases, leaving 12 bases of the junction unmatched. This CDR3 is CASSLDRGPLGTEAFF. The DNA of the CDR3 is TGTGCCAGCAGCCTCGACAGGGGACCATTGGGCACTGAAGCTTTCTTT.

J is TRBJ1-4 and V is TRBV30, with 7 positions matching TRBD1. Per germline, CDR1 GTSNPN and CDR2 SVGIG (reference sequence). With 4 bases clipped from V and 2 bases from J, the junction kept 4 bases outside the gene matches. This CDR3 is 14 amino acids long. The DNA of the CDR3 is TGTGCCTGGAAAGGGGGCGGGACTAATGAAAAACTGTTTTTT. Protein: CAWKGGGTNEKLFF.

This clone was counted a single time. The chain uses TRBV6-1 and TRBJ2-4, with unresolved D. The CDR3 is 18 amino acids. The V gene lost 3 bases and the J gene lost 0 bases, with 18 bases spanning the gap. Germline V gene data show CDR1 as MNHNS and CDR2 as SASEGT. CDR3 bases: TGTGCCAGCAGTGATCCCGGGTCGCCCGATCTAGCCAAAAACATTCAGTACTTC. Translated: CASSDPGSPDLAKNIQYF.

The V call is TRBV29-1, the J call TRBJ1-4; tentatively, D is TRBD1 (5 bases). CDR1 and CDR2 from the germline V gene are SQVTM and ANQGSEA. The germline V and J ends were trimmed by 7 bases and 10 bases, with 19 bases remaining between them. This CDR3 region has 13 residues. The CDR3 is CSAGTGGDGKLFF. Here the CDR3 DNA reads TGCAGCGCGGGGACCGGAGGAGACGGAAAACTGTTTTTT.

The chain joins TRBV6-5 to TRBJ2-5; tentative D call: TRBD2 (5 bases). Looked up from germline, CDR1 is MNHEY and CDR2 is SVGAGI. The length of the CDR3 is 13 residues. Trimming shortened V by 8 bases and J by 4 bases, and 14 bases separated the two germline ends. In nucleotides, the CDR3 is TGTGCCAGCTCCTTTACCCGGGGAGAGACCCAGTACTTC. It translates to CASSFTRGETQYF.

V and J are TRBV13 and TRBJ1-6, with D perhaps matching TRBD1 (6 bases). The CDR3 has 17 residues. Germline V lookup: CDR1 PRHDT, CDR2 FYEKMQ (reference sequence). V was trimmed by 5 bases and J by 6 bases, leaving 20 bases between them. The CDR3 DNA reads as TGTGCCAGCAGCCTTTACCCTAGCAGGGGTCTTAATTCACCCCTCCACTTT. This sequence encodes CASSLYPSRGLNSPLHF.

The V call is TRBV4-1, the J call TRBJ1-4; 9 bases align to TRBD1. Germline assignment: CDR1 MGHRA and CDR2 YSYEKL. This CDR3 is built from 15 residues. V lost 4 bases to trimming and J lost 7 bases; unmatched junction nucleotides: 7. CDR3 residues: CASSPLADRGEKLFF. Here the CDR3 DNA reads TGCGCCAGCAGCCCACTGGCGGACAGGGGTGAAAAACTGTTTTTT.

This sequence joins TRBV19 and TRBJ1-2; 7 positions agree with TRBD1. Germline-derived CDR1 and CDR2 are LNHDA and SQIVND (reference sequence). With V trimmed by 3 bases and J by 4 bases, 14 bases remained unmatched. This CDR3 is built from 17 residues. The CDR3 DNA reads TGTGCCAGTAGTATGGACAGGTTCATTCCCCTTGCCTATGGCTACACCTTC. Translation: CASSMDRFIPLAYGYTF.

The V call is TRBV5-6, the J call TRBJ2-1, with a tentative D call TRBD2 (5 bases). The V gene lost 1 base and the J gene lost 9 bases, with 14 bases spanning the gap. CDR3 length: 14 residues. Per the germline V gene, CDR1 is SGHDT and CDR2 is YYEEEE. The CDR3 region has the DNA TGTGCCAGCAGCTTGCGAGGGTACCAACTTGAGCAGTTCTTC. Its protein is CASSLRGYQLEQFF.

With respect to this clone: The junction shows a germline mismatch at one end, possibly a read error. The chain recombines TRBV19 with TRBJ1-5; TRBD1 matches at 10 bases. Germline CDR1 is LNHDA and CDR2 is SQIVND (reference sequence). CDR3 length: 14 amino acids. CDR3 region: CASRQGAGNQPQHF. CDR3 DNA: TGTGCCAGCAGACAGGGGGCGGGCAACCAGCCCCAGCATTTT.

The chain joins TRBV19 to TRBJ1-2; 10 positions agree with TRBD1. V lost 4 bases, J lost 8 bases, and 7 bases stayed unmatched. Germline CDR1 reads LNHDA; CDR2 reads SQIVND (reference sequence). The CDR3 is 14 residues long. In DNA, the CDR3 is TGTGCCAGTAGTACCGGGACAGGGGTAGGGGGCTACACCTTC. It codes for CASSTGTGVGGYTF.

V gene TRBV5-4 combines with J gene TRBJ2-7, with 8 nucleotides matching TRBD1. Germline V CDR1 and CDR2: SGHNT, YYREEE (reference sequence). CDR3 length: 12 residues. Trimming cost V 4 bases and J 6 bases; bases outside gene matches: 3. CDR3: CASSPDRGEQYF. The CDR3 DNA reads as TGTGCCAGCAGCCCCGACAGGGGCGAGCAGTACTTC. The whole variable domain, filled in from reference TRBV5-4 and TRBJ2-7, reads ETGVTQSPTHLIKTRGQQVTLRCSSQSGHNTVSWYQQALGQGPQFIFQYYREEENGRGNFPPRFSGLQFPNYSSELNVNALELDDSALYLCASSPDRGEQYFGPGTRLTVT.

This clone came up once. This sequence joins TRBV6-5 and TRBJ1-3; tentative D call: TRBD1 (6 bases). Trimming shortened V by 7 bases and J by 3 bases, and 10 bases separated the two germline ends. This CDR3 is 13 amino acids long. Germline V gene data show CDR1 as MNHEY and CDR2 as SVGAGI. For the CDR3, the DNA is TGTGCCAGCATGGGGGCAGATGGAAACACCATATATTTT. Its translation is CASMGADGNTIYF.